These 17 T cell receptor beta chains were sequenced from one sample in a study of blood T cell repertoires in COVID-19. Repertoires were generated with immunoSEQ multiplex PCR, while TCRdb's copy carries only in-frame clones and drops some. The table has approximately 250,000 clones, about nine tenths seen once. The material sequenced was PBMCs or T cells enriched from blood (not recorded which). The source of these receptors is a woman aged 25 to 39 with acute COVID-19.

V usage is TRBV9 and J usage is TRBJ2-1; perhaps TRBD1 as D (6 bases). CDR3 length: 14 amino acids. Per the germline V gene, CDR1 is SGDLS and CDR2 is YYNGEE. V was shortened by 3 bases and J by 3 bases, with 10 bases between the two germline ends. The CDR3 DNA reads as TGTGCCAGCAGCGACGGGACAAACTACAATGAGCAGTTCTTC. Its protein is CASSDGTNYNEQFF.

The chain combines TRBV3-1 (or the pseudogene TRBV3-2) with TRBJ2-7, with a tentative D call TRBD1 (6 bases). The CDR3 has 14 residues. The V gene's germline CDR1 is LGHDT and CDR2 YNNKEL (reference sequence). V was pared by 4 bases and J by 3 bases, with 13 bases between. The chain's CDR3 is CASSPGTSGYEQYF. The CDR3, as DNA: TGTGCCAGCAGCCCGGGGACAAGTGGCTACGAGCAGTACTTC.

J is TRBJ2-7 and V is TRBV28; D remains unclear. This CDR3 contains 12 residues. The V and J ends lost 5 bases and 3 bases respectively, with 8 bases between them. CDR1 and CDR2 (germline): MDHEN, SYDVKM. The CDR3 here is CASSEEYYEQYF. In DNA form, the CDR3 reads TGTGCCAGCAGTGAGGAGTACTACGAGCAGTACTTC. Full variable domain (outside the CDR3, taken from reference TRBV28 and TRBJ2-7): DVKVTQSSRYLVKRTGEKVFLECVQDMDHENMFWYRQDPGLGLRLIYFSYDVKMKEKGDIPEGYSVSREKKERFSLILESASTNQTSMYLCASSEEYYEQYFGPGTRLTVT.

The rearrangement links TRBV27 to TRBJ2-6; 9 nucleotides line up with TRBD1. There are 18 residues in the CDR3. Losses at the gene ends were 1 base for V and 0 bases for J; bases not matched to a gene: 4. Germline V gene lookup returns CDR1 MNHEY and CDR2 SMNVEV (reference sequence). CDR3 DNA sequence: TGTGCCAGCAGTTTATTCGGGACAGGGTTCTCTGGGGCCAACGTCCTGACTTTC. This sequence encodes CASSLFGTGFSGANVLTF.

This rearrangement joins TRBV30 to TRBJ1-5; D is possibly TRBD1 (5 bases). The CDR3 consists of 14 residues. The V gene's germline CDR1 is GTSNPN and CDR2 SVGIG (reference sequence). The V end was cut by 0 bases, the J end by 3 bases, with 9 bases between. In DNA form, the CDR3 reads TGTGCCTGGAGTGTTGGGGCAGACAATCAGCCCCAGCATTTT. This gives the protein CAWSVGADNQPQHF.

The chain uses TRBV10-2 and TRBJ2-7; TRBD2 matches 11 bases. The CDR3 totals 15 residues. Unmatched junction bases numbered 6, after V lost 5 bases and J lost 3 bases. Germline V gene lookup returns CDR1 WSHSY and CDR2 SAAADI. In DNA, the CDR3 is TGCGCCAGCAGTTCTGGGACTAGCGGAGGCTACGAGCAGTACTTC. Translating it yields CASSSGTSGGYEQYF.

The V gene is TRBV27, the J gene TRBJ2-1, with a tentative D call TRBD2 (6 bases). This CDR3 comprises 16 residues. The V gene's germline CDR1 is MNHEY and CDR2 SMNVEV (reference sequence). V was trimmed by 0 bases and J by 2 bases, leaving 11 bases between them. CDR3 DNA: TGTGCCAGCAGTTTATCGAGGGTAGCGGCCTACAATGAGCAGTTCTTC. It translates to CASSLSRVAAYNEQFF.

The chain joins TRBV27 to TRBJ1-1, with TRBD1 identical over 9 bases. Germline CDR1 reads MNHEY; CDR2 reads SMNVEV (reference sequence). The ends lost 6 bases at V and 3 bases at J; junction bases unmatched: 5. This CDR3 contains 14 residues. The CDR3 DNA is TGTGCCAGCAGAGGGTGGGACAGGGACACTGAAGCTTTCTTT. Translated: CASRGWDRDTEAFF.

CDR3 DNA: TGTGCCAGCTGGAGCGCGGACTACACTGAAGCTTTCTTT. Translating gives CASWSADYTEAFF. V usage is TRBV28 and J usage is TRBJ1-1, with D unclear. Between the trimmed V and J ends, which lost 8 bases and 3 bases, there was a span of 13 bases. The CDR3 extends over 13 amino acids. Germline CDR1 MDHEN, CDR2 SYDVKM.

This clone was seen once. The V gene is TRBV11-1, the J gene TRBJ2-1, with 10 bases aligning to TRBD1. V shed 5 bases, J shed 1 base, and the junction held 2 bases outside the gene matches. Germline assignment: CDR1 SGHAT and CDR2 FQDESV (reference sequence). This CDR3 is built from 15 residues. CDR3 bases: TGTGCCAGCAGCCAGGGACAGGGGTCCTACAATGAGCAGTTCTTC. As protein: CASSQGQGSYNEQFF.

The chain is built from TRBV4-1 and TRBJ2-1; 10 bases map to TRBD2. CDR3 length: 15 residues. Germline CDR1 is MGHRA and CDR2 is YSYEKL. Trimming removed 4 bases from V and 6 bases from J; junction bases left unmatched: 6. The CDR3 DNA sequence: TGCGCCAGCAGCCCTGGGCTAGCGGGAGTCAATGAGCAGTTCTTC. Protein: CASSPGLAGVNEQFF.

The chain couples TRBV5-1 to TRBJ2-7, with 10 nucleotides matching TRBD1. Looked up from germline, CDR1 is SGHRS and CDR2 is YFSETQ. This CDR3 has 14 residues. V dropped 4 bases and J dropped 3; count of bases not matched to a gene: 4. CDR3 amino acids: CASSTTGGDYEQYF. The CDR3 DNA sequence: TGCGCCAGCAGCACGACAGGGGGCGACTACGAGCAGTACTTC.

This rearrangement joins TRBV4-1 to TRBJ1-1; D is possibly TRBD1 (6 bases). Between the trimmed V and J ends, which lost 4 bases and 0 bases, there was a span of 15 bases. Germline V lookup: CDR1 MGHRA, CDR2 YSYEKL. The CDR3 has 16 residues. Written as DNA, the CDR3 is TGCGCCAGCAGCCCGACGGAGAGACAGGTGAACACTGAAGCTTTCTTT. This codes for CASSPTERQVNTEAFF.

This rearrangement joins TRBV28 to TRBJ2-1; the D gene is possibly TRBD1 (5 bases). Trimming pared 6 bases from V and 8 bases from J, leaving 23 bases between. Looked up from germline, CDR1 is MDHEN and CDR2 is SYDVKM. The CDR3 length is 16 residues. The CDR3 spells CASSPTVLPGKDEQFF. The CDR3 DNA is TGTGCCAGCAGCCCGACAGTGCTGCCCGGCAAGGATGAGCAGTTCTTC.

The rearrangement links TRBV10-2 to TRBJ1-4, with 8 bases aligning to TRBD1. J was trimmed by 5 bases and V by 7 bases; bases with no gene match: 9. The CDR3 consists of 15 residues. Germline CDR1 reads WSHSY; CDR2 reads SAAADI. The CDR3 loop reads CASTPAGTGNEKLFF. CDR3 in DNA: TGCGCCAGCACCCCTGCCGGGACAGGAAATGAAAAACTGTTTTTT.

This chain links TRBV29-1 with TRBJ2-5; 8 nucleotides align to TRBD1. Germline CDR1 reads SQVTM; CDR2 reads ANQGSEA. The CDR3 is made up of 14 amino acids. The V segment lost 0 bases and the J segment 5 bases; nucleotides outside the gene matches: 5. The CDR3 here is CSVEEDRVEETQYF. Written as DNA, the CDR3 is TGCAGCGTTGAAGAGGACAGGGTGGAGGAGACCCAGTACTTC.

This sequence joins TRBV7-2 and TRBJ2-1; 8 bases agree with TRBD2. CDR1 and CDR2 from the germline V gene are SGHTA and FQGNSA. This CDR3 comprises 16 residues. The ends lost 5 bases at V and 5 bases at J; junction bases unmatched: 11. The CDR3 region is CASSKGIAGRDNEQFF. The CDR3 region has the DNA TGTGCCAGCAGCAAAGGGATAGCGGGACGAGACAATGAGCAGTTCTTC. Together with reference TRBV7-2 and TRBJ2-1, the CDR3 gives the full variable domain: GAGVSQSPSNKVTEKGKDVELRCDPISGHTALYWYRQSLGQGLEFLIYFQGNSAPDKSGLPSDRFSAERTGGSVSTLTIQRTQQEDSAVYLCASSKGIAGRDNEQFFGPGTRLTVL.